This is a list of T cell receptor beta chains from one sample in a study of shared clonotypes between healthy human individuals. Produced via immunoSEQ multiplex PCR; TCRdb's table is partial and in-frame only. Here the sample spans 2 million to 3 million clones, 93% being singletons. Sequencing was done on a sample of naive CD4+ T cells from PBMCs. The source of these receptors is a man aged 18 to 29 in good health. Some clones in this sample may be carry-over from other donors' samples. The CDR3 runs from the conserved cysteine through the conserved F or W. D genes are given only for firm matches. The listing skips clone size in some rows; elsewhere it reads once, few, many or a size class.

J gene | D gene | clone size | V gene | CDR3 protein | CDR3 DNA
TRBJ1-3 | . | once | TRBV5-1 | CASSSPGTPNTIYF | TGCGCCAGCAGCTCCCCAGGGACCCCAAACACCATATATTTT
TRBJ1-5 | . | . | TRBV7-6 | CASSLSYSNQPQHF | TGTGCCAGCAGCTTAAGTTATAGCAATCAGCCCCAGCATTTT
TRBJ2-2 | TRBD2 | . | TRBV4-3 | CASSQEPSGGDTGELFF | TGCGCCAGCAGCCAAGAGCCTAGCGGGGGGGACACCGGGGAGCTGTTTTTT
TRBJ2-7 | . | once | TRBV18 | CASSSQPYLSSYEQYF | TGTGCCAGCTCCTCCCAGCCATATTTGTCGTCCTACGAGCAGTACTTC
TRBJ2-1 | TRBD2 | . | TRBV29-1 | CSVEEAGSSYNEQFF | TGCAGCGTTGAGGAAGCGGGAAGCTCCTACAATGAGCAGTTCTTC
TRBJ2-7 | TRBD2 | . | TRBV7-7 | CASSPLAGGYEQYF | TGTGCCAGCAGTCCCCTAGCGGGAGGCTACGAGCAGTACTTC
TRBJ2-5 | . | . | TRBV7-9 | CASSNTFLASQETQYF | TGTGCCAGCAGCAACACCTTTCTAGCGTCCCAAGAGACCCAGTACTTC
TRBJ2-5 | TRBD1 | . | TRBV11-1 | CASSLGGTGGLETQYF | TGTGCCAGCAGCTTAGGTGGGACAGGGGGATTGGAGACCCAGTACTTC
TRBJ2-2 | TRBD1 | . | TRBV5-4 | CASSLAGQGARGTGELFF | TGTGCCAGCAGCTTGGCCGGACAGGGGGCCCGGGGAACCGGGGAGCTGTTTTTT
TRBJ2-7 | . | . | TRBV6-5 | CASSYSAPLWDEQYF | TGTGCCAGCAGTTACTCGGCCCCTTTATGGGACGAGCAGTACTTC